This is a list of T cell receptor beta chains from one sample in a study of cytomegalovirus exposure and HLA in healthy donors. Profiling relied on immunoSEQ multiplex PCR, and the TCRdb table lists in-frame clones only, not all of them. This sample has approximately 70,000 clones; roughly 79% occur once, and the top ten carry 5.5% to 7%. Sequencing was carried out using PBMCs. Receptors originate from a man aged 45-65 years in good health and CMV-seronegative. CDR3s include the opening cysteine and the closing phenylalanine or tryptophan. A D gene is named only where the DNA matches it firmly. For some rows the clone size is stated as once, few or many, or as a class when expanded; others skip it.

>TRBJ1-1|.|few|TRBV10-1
CASSEGGQGDTEAFF
TGCGCCAGCAGTGAGGGCGGCCAAGGGGACACTGAAGCTTTCTTT
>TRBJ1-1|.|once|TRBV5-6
CASCVGTGYTEAFF
TGTGCCAGCTGCGTCGGTACGGGGTACACTGAAGCTTTCTTT
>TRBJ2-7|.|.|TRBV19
CASSIGDGLFYEQYF
TGTGCCAGTAGTATAGGAGACGGGTTATTCTACGAGCAGTACTTC
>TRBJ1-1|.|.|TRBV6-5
CASSYSNRGNTEAFF
TGTGCCAGCAGTTACTCGAATCGGGGAAACACTGAAGCTTTCTTT
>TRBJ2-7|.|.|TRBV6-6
CASSPGAEEQYF
TGTGCCAGCAGCCCTGGAGCGGAGGAGCAGTACTTC
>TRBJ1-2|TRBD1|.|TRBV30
CAWSGGTVDYTF
TGTGCCTGGAGTGGAGGGACAGTCGACTACACCTTC
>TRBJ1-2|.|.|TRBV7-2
CASSLQGLNGYTF
TGTGCCAGCAGCTTACAGGGTTTAAATGGCTACACCTTC
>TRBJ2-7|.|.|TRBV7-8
CASSRDSVAYEQYF
TGTGCCAGCAGCAGAGACTCGGTTGCCTACGAGCAGTACTTC
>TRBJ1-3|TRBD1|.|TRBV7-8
CASSLGWGQLADTIYF
TGTGCCAGCAGCTTAGGCTGGGGACAGTTGGCTGACACCATATATTTT
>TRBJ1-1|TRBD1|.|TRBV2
CASSPWTGEAFF
TGTGCCAGCAGTCCATGGACAGGGGAGGCTTTCTTT
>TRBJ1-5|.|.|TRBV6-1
CASSETHSNQPQHF
TGTGCCAGCAGTGAGACACACAGCAATCAGCCCCAGCATTTT
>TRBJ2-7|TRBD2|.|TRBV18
CASSITSGRAYEQYF
TGTGCCAGCTCAATTACTAGCGGGAGGGCCTACGAGCAGTACTTC
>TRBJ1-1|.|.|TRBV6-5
CASSVSRGLNTEAFF
TGTGCCAGCAGTGTTTCAAGAGGTCTGAACACTGAAGCTTTCTTT
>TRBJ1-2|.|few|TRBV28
CASTSTGGNYGYTF
TGTGCCAGCACCTCGACCGGGGGGAACTATGGCTACACCTTC
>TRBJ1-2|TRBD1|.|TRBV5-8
CASSKGQGVTGYTF
TGTGCCAGCAGCAAGGGACAGGGAGTCACTGGCTACACCTTC
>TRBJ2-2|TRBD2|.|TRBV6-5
CATRTSGRASGELFF
TGTGCCACCCGGACTAGCGGGAGAGCTAGCGGGGAGCTGTTTTTT
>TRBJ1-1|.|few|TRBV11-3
CASSLGQGGEAFF
TGTGCCAGCAGCTTAGGTCAGGGCGGCGAAGCTTTCTTT
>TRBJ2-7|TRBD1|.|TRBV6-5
CASSRTGQSSYEQYF
TGTGCCAGCAGCCGGACGGGACAGAGCTCCTACGAGCAGTACTTC
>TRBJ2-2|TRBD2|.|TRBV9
CASSVAPLAGGTGELFF
TGTGCCAGCAGCGTAGCCCCCCTAGCGGGAGGTACCGGGGAGCTGTTTTTT
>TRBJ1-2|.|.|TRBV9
CASSVAGKHGYTF
TGTGCCAGCAGCGTAGCAGGGAAACATGGCTACACCTTC
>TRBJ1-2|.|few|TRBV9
CASTDRVILGGYTF
TGTGCCAGCACAGACCGGGTGATTCTCGGCGGCTACACCTTC
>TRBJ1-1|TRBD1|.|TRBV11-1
CASSLGDRGRVTEAFF
TGTGCCAGCAGCTTAGGTGACAGGGGGCGAGTTACTGAAGCTTTCTTT
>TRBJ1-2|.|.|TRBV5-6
CASSSNYGYTF
TGTGCCAGCAGCTCAAACTATGGCTACACCTTC
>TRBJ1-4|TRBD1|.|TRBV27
CASSPKVTGVPATNEKLFF
TGTGCCAGCAGCCCGAAGGTGACAGGGGTCCCTGCAACTAATGAAAAACTGTTTTTT
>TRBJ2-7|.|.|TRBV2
CASRNRRTYEQYF
TGTGCCAGCAGAAACAGGAGAACCTACGAGCAGTACTTC
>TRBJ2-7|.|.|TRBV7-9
CASSLVAGSYEQYF
TGTGCCAGCAGCTTAGTTGCCGGTAGCTACGAGCAGTACTTC
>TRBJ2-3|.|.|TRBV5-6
CASSLGMERNTDTQYF
TGTGCCAGCAGCTTGGGTATGGAGCGGAACACAGATACGCAGTATTTT
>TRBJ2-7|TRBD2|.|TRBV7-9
CASSLWGGEQYF
TGTGCCAGCAGCTTGTGGGGGGGCGAGCAGTACTTC
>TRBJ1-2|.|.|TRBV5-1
CASSGTGQNYGYTF
TGCGCCAGCAGCGGGACCGGACAGAACTATGGCTACACCTTC
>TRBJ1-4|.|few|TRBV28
CASNEGYNEKLFF
TGTGCCAGCAACGAGGGCTATAATGAAAAACTGTTTTTT
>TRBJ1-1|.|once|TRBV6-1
CASEGPPSLNTEAFF
TGTGCCAGCGAGGGCCCCCCCTCTTTGAACACTGAAGCTTTCTTT
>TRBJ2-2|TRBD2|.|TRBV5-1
CASFHTPQAGAVGELFF
TGCGCCAGCTTCCATACCCCCCAGGCGGGAGCGGTCGGGGAGCTGTTTTTT
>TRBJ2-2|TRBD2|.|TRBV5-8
CATRLAGGTGELFF
TGTGCCACCAGACTAGCGGGAGGCACCGGGGAGCTGTTTTTT
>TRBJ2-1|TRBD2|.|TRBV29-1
CSGRAGARSYNEQFF
TGCAGCGGCCGAGCGGGAGCCCGCTCCTACAATGAGCAGTTCTTC
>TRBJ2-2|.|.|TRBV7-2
CASSPQGTRGTGELFF
TGTGCCAGCAGCCCTCAGGGGACCCGGGGAACCGGGGAGCTGTTTTTT
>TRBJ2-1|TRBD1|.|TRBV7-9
CASSLGTGFSYNEQFF
TGTGCCAGCAGCTTGGGGACAGGCTTCTCCTACAATGAGCAGTTCTTC
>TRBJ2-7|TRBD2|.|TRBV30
CAWSERGDEQYF
TGTGCCTGGAGCGAACGGGGGGACGAGCAGTACTTC
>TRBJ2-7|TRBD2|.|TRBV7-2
CASSLREGFSHEQYF
TGTGCCAGCAGCTTGAGGGAGGGATTCTCCCACGAGCAGTACTTC
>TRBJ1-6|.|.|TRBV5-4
CASSNRGSPLHF
TGTGCCAGCAGCAATAGGGGTTCACCCCTCCACTTT
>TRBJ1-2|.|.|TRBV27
CASSPRMEVLNGYTF
TGTGCCAGCAGTCCCCGGATGGAGGTCCTAAATGGCTACACCTTC
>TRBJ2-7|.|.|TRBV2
CAGGTVPYEQYF
TGTGCCGGGGGGACGGTCCCCTACGAGCAGTACTTC
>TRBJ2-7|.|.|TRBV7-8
CASSSQILEQYF
TGTGCCAGCAGCTCCCAGATCTTGGAGCAGTACTTC
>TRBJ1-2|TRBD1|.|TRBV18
CASSPPGQGFYGYTF
TGTGCCAGCTCACCGCCGGGACAGGGGTTTTATGGCTACACCTTC
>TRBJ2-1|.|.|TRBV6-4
CASSPSDLYNEQFF
TGTGCCAGCAGTCCGTCAGATCTCTACAATGAGCAGTTCTTC
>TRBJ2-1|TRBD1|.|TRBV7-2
CASSRGTGTNEQFF
TGTGCCAGCAGCCGCGGGACAGGAACAAATGAGCAGTTCTTC
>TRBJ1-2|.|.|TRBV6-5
CASSYVQGGWYGYTF
TGTGCCAGCAGTTACGTGCAGGGAGGTTGGTATGGCTACACCTTC
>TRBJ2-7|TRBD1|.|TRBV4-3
CASSQVWGQGNEQYF
TGCGCCAGCAGCCAAGTTTGGGGACAGGGGAACGAGCAGTACTTC
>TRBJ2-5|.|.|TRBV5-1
CASSGGTPTQYF
TGCGCCAGCAGCGGGGGGACGCCGACCCAGTACTTC